One and the same sample provided the 23 T cell receptor beta chains below, sequenced in a study of Graves' ophthalmopathy and Graves' hyperthyroidism. The study amplified TCR beta CDR3 regions using RNA transcripts. First-round RT-PCR employed HTBI primers, with a second-round multiplex PCR after it. Each CDR3 protein gets one entry after TCRdb re-called the multiplex PCR reads with MiXCR. The table records about 400,000 distinct CDR3 sequences, 20% to 25% of them present only once. What was sequenced was peripheral blood. Every receptor here comes from a woman under 30 with stable Graves' hyperthyroidism.

The V and J genes are TRBV28 and TRBJ2-7; D is tentatively TRBD1 or TRBD2 (5 bases each). The CDR3 runs to 14 residues. The germline V gene has CDR1 MDHEN and CDR2 SYDVKM. With 7 bases removed from V and 4 bases from J, the gap between germline ends came to 17 bases. For the CDR3, the DNA is TGTGCCAGCACCCCCGGGACGCAAAGATACGAGCAGTACTTC. Its translation: CASTPGTQRYEQYF.

This clonotype showed up many times. V is TRBV30 and J is TRBJ1-2; D ambiguous. There are 13 residues in the CDR3. CDR1 GTSNPN and CDR2 SVGIG come from the germline V gene (reference sequence). Deletions cut 0 bases from V and 3 bases from J, with 8 bases between. The CDR3 sequence is CAWSVNPYYGYTF. The DNA for the CDR3 is TGTGCCTGGAGTGTGAACCCCTACTATGGCTACACCTTC.

The chain combines TRBV29-1 with TRBJ1-1; 9 bases align to TRBD1. Germline V lookup: CDR1 SQVTM, CDR2 ANQGSEA. V dropped 7 bases and J dropped 1; count of bases not matched to a gene: 4. CDR3 size: 13 residues. CDR3 in amino acids: CSGKQGANTEAFF. DNA for the CDR3: TGCAGCGGGAAACAGGGGGCGAACACTGAAGCTTTCTTT.

In this sample, this clonotype turned up many times. The rearrangement links TRBV24-1 to TRBJ2-3, with 7 bases aligning to TRBD2. V shed 4 bases, J shed 3 bases, and the junction held 15 bases outside the gene matches. The CDR3 is 18 residues long. Germline lookup yields CDR1 KGHDR and CDR2 SFDVKD. In DNA form, the CDR3 reads TGTGCCACCAGTGACGCTACTAGTGGCGGGAGTTCGACAGATACGCAGTATTTT. Protein product: CATSDATSGGSSTDTQYF.

This clonotype was counted at least ten times. This rearrangement joins TRBV6-5 to TRBJ2-5; D may match TRBD1 or TRBD2 (5 bases each). CDR3 length: 15 residues. V lost 5 bases and J 4 bases, leaving 17 bases between the germline ends. CDR1 and CDR2 from the germline V gene are MNHEY and SVGAGI. CDR3 coding DNA: TGTGCCAGCAGTCTCGAACTCAGGGCGGGAGAGACCCAGTACTTC. Its protein is CASSLELRAGETQYF.

This clonotype was seen many times. The CDR3 here is CASSLHSESTEAFF. The CDR3 DNA sequence: TGTGCCAGCAGCCTCCACAGCGAGAGCACTGAAGCTTTCTTT. The chain recombines TRBV7-2 with TRBJ1-1; no clear D gene. The length of the CDR3 is 14 residues. Germline V lookup: CDR1 SGHTA, CDR2 FQGNSA. V dropped 5 bases and J dropped 4 bases, with 14 bases sitting between them.

This clonotype was recorded many times. This sequence joins TRBV28 and TRBJ1-1; D unresolved. V was trimmed by 10 bases and J by 0 bases, leaving 9 bases between them. Germline V lookup: CDR1 MDHEN, CDR2 SYDVKM. This CDR3 region has 12 residues. The CDR3 sequence is CATADLNTEAFF. DNA for the CDR3: TGTGCCACAGCCGACCTGAACACTGAAGCTTTCTTT. Using reference TRBV28 and TRBJ1-1 for the parts outside the CDR3, the full variable domain is DVKVTQSSRYLVKRTGEKVFLECVQDMDHENMFWYRQDPGLGLRLIYFSYDVKMKEKGDIPEGYSVSREKKERFSLILESASTNQTSMYLCATADLNTEAFFGQGTRLTVV.

The chain combines TRBV24-1 with TRBJ2-2; D is undetermined. V lost 7 bases to trimming and J lost 5 bases, with 7 bases between them. Germline lookup yields CDR1 KGHDR and CDR2 SFDVKD. The CDR3 extends over 12 amino acids. Here the CDR3 reads CATSPKTGELFF. CDR3 coding DNA: TGTGCCACCAGCCCAAAGACCGGGGAGCTGTTTTTT.

This clonotype was seen ten or more times. The rearrangement joins TRBV6-1 to TRBJ2-2; the match to TRBD2 covers 7 bases. The germline gives CDR1 MNHNS, CDR2 SASEGT. The CDR3 length is 14 residues. Unmatched junction bases numbered 3, after V lost 8 bases and J lost 0 bases. The CDR3 sequence: CASGGTTNTGELFF. The CDR3, as DNA: TGTGCCAGCGGCGGGACTACGAACACCGGGGAGCTGTTTTTT.

In this sample, this clonotype turned up many times. A much more abundant neighbour one base away suggests this may be a read error. The J gene is TRBJ2-7, the V gene TRBV7-3; TRBD2 agrees at 8 bases. CDR1 and CDR2 (germline): SGHTA, FQGTGA. V lost 5 bases to trimming and J lost 3 bases; unmatched junction nucleotides: 6. This CDR3 has 14 residues. The CDR3 sequence: CASSPRAGGYEQYF. DNA of the CDR3: TGTGCCAGCAGCCCCCGGGCGGGAGGCTACGAGCAGTACTTC.

This clonotype was counted at least ten times. The chain couples TRBV6-5 to TRBJ2-7, with unresolved D. This CDR3 comprises 14 residues. Trimming stripped 0 bases from V and 3 bases from J, with 9 bases between. Germline V gene data show CDR1 as MNHEY and CDR2 as SVGAGI. Here the CDR3 DNA reads TGTGCCAGCAGTTACTCGATTGTTCACTACGAGCAGTACTTC. Its protein is CASSYSIVHYEQYF.

The table lists this clonotype with a count of one. The chain couples TRBV15 to TRBJ1-1; 8 bases are shared with TRBD1. The CDR3 totals 17 residues. The germline V gene has CDR1 LNHNV and CDR2 YYDKDF (reference sequence). With 0 bases clipped from V and 0 bases from J, the junction kept 6 bases outside the gene matches. The CDR3 is CATSRDPGTGMNTEAFF. CDR3 coding DNA: TGTGCCACCAGCAGAGATCCGGGGACAGGCATGAACACTGAAGCTTTCTTT.

This clonotype was counted many times. CDR3 residues: CASNRGLATEQYF. CDR3 nucleotide sequence: TGTGCCAGCAACCGCGGACTAGCAACCGAGCAGTACTTC. This chain joins TRBV12-3 or TRBV12-4 and TRBJ2-7, with 8 bases fitting TRBD2. The CDR3 covers 13 residues. Trimming removed 7 bases from V and 6 bases from J; junction bases left unmatched: 8.

The sample holds many counts of this clonotype. The chain is built from TRBV5-1 and TRBJ1-1; D gene unclear. This CDR3 spans 15 amino acids. The germline V gene encodes CDR1 SGHRS and CDR2 YFSETQ. V lost 7 bases and J 0 bases, leaving 16 bases between the germline ends. The CDR3 coding sequence is TGCGCCAGCCTACGTGACGGGCAGATGAACACTGAAGCTTTCTTT. Amino acids: CASLRDGQMNTEAFF.

This clonotype was seen ten or more times. V gene TRBV30 combines with J gene TRBJ2-7; D unresolved. Germline V gene lookup returns CDR1 GTSNPN and CDR2 SVGIG (reference sequence). The CDR3 covers 14 residues. Trimming took 1 base from V and 4 from J, leaving 14 bases between them. CDR3 DNA sequence: TGTGCCTGGAGTGCCTCTTTGCCCGCATACGAGCAGTACTTC. This gives the protein CAWSASLPAYEQYF.

This clonotype was counted between two and nine times. The chain carries TRBV5-1 and TRBJ1-4; maybe TRBD1 (5 bases). Germline-derived CDR1 and CDR2 are SGHRS and YFSETQ. Between the trimmed V and J ends, which lost 0 bases and 5 bases, there was a span of 11 bases. The CDR3 consists of 15 residues. The CDR3 DNA reads as TGCGCCAGCAGCTTGGGGGACTCACTCAATGAAAAACTGTTTTTT. Its protein product is CASSLGDSLNEKLFF.

At least ten counts were recorded for this clonotype. The V and J genes are TRBV2 and TRBJ2-2; the match to TRBD2 covers 13 bases. This CDR3 comprises 17 residues. Trimming removed 10 bases from V and 6 bases from J; junction bases left unmatched: 14. Germline CDR1 is SNHLY and CDR2 is FYNNEI. The DNA for the CDR3 is TGTGCCACCCGACTAGCGGGAGGATCGTTGGGAGCCGGGGAGCTGTTTTTT. Protein sequence: CATRLAGGSLGAGELFF.

In this sample, this clonotype turned up a few times. The chain joins TRBV11-1 to TRBJ2-7; 7 bases are shared with TRBD1. The CDR3 has 15 amino acids. With V trimmed by 5 bases and J by 4 bases, 11 bases remained unmatched. CDR1 and CDR2 from the germline V gene are SGHAT and FQDESV (reference sequence). CDR3 DNA sequence: TGTGCCAGCAGCCAAAGGGGGCGGAAAAAGTACGAGCAGTACTTC. Amino acid sequence: CASSQRGRKKYEQYF.

The chain combines TRBV9 with TRBJ2-5; 9 positions match TRBD2. The CDR3 is made up of 16 amino acids. V lost 1 base, J lost 1 base, and 5 bases stayed unmatched. Germline V gene lookup returns CDR1 SGDLS and CDR2 YYNGEE. CDR3 amino acids: CASSVRPAGGQETQYF. The CDR3 DNA follows: TGTGCCAGCAGCGTAAGGCCAGCGGGAGGCCAAGAGACCCAGTACTTC.

This clonotype was seen many times. J is TRBJ1-1 and V is TRBV7-8; 8 bases fit TRBD1. The CDR3 sequence is 14 residues long. The germline CDR1 and CDR2 sequences are SGHVS and FQNEAQ. J was trimmed by 3 bases and V by 1 base; bases with no gene match: 1. The DNA of the CDR3 is TGTGCCAGCAGCTTAGTGGACAGGGACACTGAAGCTTTCTTT. Translated, it gives CASSLVDRDTEAFF.

The rearrangement links TRBV6-1 to TRBJ2-5; D call uncertain. CDR1 MNHNS and CDR2 SASEGT come from the germline V gene. The V end was cut by 4 bases, the J end by 4 bases, with 13 bases between. The CDR3 totals 14 residues. The CDR3 sequence is CASSALRIVETQYF. CDR3 coding DNA: TGTGCCAGCAGTGCTCTTAGGATTGTAGAGACCCAGTACTTC.

This clonotype appeared a few times. Germline and junction disagree at one end, which may indicate a read error. The chain combines TRBV12-3 or TRBV12-4 with TRBJ2-7; D unresolved. The CDR3 runs 13 residues. This CDR3 reads CASRAVTSYDQYF. The CDR3 region has the DNA TGTGCCAGCAGGGCCGTGACAAGCTACGATCAGTACTTC.

This clonotype was recorded at least ten times. The chain combines TRBV6-2 or TRBV6-3 with TRBJ2-2, with 10 bases that match TRBD1. Unmatched junction bases numbered 1, after V lost 6 bases and J lost 3 bases. The CDR3 spans 14 residues. Looked up from germline, CDR1 is MNHEY and CDR2 is SVGEGT. This CDR3 is CASRDRGDTGELFF. In DNA, the CDR3 is TGTGCCAGCAGGGACAGGGGGGACACCGGGGAGCTGTTTTTT.